This section outlines one TCR beta chain sequence together with its context. The sample originates from a study of shared clonotypes between healthy human individuals. The repertoire was sequenced with immunoSEQ multiplex PCR; TCRdb's copy has only in-frame clones and lacks some. The data hold some 660,000 clones, with around 78% observed a single time. V shed 6 bases, J shed 2 bases, and the junction held 6 bases outside the gene matches. Germline lookup yields CDR1 MDHEN and CDR2 SYDVKM. CDR3 length: 15 amino acids. The sample taken for sequencing was memory CD4+ T cells sorted from blood. Specified subset: CD45RA-negative fraction. This chain connects TRBV28 to TRBJ2-2, with TRBD2 identical over 7 bases. The TCR was taken from a woman between 25 and 40 years old in good health. The CDR3 nucleotides are TGTGCCAGCAGAAGGGGAGCGGGAAACACCGGGGAGCTGTTTTTT. This translates into CASRRGAGNTGELFF. The variable domain in full, with the rest retrieved from reference TRBV28 and TRBJ2-2, is DVKVTQSSRYLVKRTGEKVFLECVQDMDHENMFWYRQDPGLGLRLIYFSYDVKMKEKGDIPEGYSVSREKKERFSLILESASTNQTSMYLCASRRGAGNTGELFFGEGSRLTVL.